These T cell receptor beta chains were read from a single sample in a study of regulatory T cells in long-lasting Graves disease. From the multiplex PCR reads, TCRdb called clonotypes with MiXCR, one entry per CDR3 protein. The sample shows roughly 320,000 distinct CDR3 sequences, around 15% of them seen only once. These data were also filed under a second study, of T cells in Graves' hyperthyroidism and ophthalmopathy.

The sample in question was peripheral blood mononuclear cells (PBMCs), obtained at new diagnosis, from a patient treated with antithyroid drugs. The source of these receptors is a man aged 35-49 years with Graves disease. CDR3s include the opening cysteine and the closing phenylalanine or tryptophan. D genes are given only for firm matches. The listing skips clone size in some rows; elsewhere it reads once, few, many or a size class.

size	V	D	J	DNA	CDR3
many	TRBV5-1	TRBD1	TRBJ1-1	TGCGCCAGCAGTCTATGGGACAGGGGGCTGGGAGCTTTCTTT	CASSLWDRGLGAFF
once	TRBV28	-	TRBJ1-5	TGTGCCAGCAGGCCCTGGGGGGGGGGGCAGGGTCAGCCCCAGCATTTT	CASRPWGGGQGQPQHF
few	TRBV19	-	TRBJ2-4	TGTGCCAGTAGTATAAATCCCCGATCCCTTGAGGCCAAAAACATTCAGTACTTC	CASSINPRSLEAKNIQYF
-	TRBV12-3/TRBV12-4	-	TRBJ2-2	TGTGCCAGCAGTCCAGGGGTCAACACCGGGGAGCTGTTTTTT	CASSPGVNTGELFF
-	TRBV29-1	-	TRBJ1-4	TGCAGCGTCACCGGGGCGGATGAAAAACTGTTTTTT	CSVTGADEKLFF
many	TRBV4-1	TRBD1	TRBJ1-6	TGCGCCAGCAGCCAAGCGGCACGCTACAGGGGGCATAATTCACCCCTCCACTTT	CASSQAARYRGHNSPLHF
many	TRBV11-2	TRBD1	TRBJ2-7	TGTGCCAGCAGCCCCATAGGGAGACAGGGAACCTACGAGCAGTACTTC	CASSPIGRQGTYEQYF
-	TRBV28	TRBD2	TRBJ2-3	TGTGCCAGCAGTTTAGAGGCTAGCGGGAGTAGTCAACAGGATACGCAGTATTTT	CASSLEASGSSQQDTQYF
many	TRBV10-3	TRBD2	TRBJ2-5	TGTGCCACCTCCGGGACTAGCGGGGATAATTTCGAGACCCAGTACTTC	CATSGTSGDNFETQYF
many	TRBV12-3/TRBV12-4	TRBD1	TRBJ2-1	TGTGCCAGCAGTCCGGGACAGGGGTACAATGAGCAGTTCTTC	CASSPGQGYNEQFF
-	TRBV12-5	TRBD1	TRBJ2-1	TGTGCTAGTGGTTCACCGGGACAGGGAGGTAATGAGCAGTTCTTC	CASGSPGQGGNEQFF
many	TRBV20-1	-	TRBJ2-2	TGCAGTGCTAGAGAACTAGTTGGCACCGGGGAGCTGTTTTTT	CSARELVGTGELFF
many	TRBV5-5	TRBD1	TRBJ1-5	TGTGCCAGCAGTACCCGACAGGGTGGGGATCAGCCCCAGCATTTT	CASSTRQGGDQPQHF
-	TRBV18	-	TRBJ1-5	TGTGCCAGCTCACCACCGGGACAAGGGCCCCAGCATTTT	CASSPPGQGPQHF
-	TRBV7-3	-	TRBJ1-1	TGTGCCAGCAGCTTAGAAGGATCGCGGGCTTTCTTT	CASSLEGSRAFF
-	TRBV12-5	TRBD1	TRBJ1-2	TGTGCTAGTGGTACAACAGGGGGCCGCGGCTACACCTTC	CASGTTGGRGYTF
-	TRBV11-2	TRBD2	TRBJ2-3	TGTGCCAGCAGCCGTAGCGGGGGGGCCTGGACAGATACGCAGTATTTT	CASSRSGGAWTDTQYF
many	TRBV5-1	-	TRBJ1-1	TGCGCCAGCAGCTTGGATTTCTCCACTGAAGCTTTCTTT	CASSLDFSTEAFF
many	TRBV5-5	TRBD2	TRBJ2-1	TGTGCCAGCAGCTTGGACAGGACTAGCTCCTACAATGAGCAGTTCTTC	CASSLDRTSSYNEQFF
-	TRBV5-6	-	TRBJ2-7	TGTGCCAGCAGCCCGGTCGAGGTTTCAGGCGAGCAGTACTTC	CASSPVEVSGEQYF
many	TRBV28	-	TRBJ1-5	TGTGCCAGCAGGCCCCCGGACTTCAATCAGCCCCAGCATTTT	CASRPPDFNQPQHF
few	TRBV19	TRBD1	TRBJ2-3	TGTGCCAGTAGCTGGACAGGGTCATCAGATACGCAGTATTTT	CASSWTGSSDTQYF